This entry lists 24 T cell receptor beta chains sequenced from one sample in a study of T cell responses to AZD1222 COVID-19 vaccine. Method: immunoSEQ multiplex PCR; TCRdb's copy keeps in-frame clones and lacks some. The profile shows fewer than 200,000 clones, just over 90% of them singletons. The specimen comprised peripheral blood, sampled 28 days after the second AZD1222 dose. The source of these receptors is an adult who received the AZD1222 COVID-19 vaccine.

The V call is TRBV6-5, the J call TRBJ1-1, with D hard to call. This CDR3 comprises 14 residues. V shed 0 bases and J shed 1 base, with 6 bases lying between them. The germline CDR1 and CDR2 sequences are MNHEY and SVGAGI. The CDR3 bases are TGTGCCAGCAGTTACTCGATTCAGAACACTGAAGCTTTCTTT. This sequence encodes CASSYSIQNTEAFF.

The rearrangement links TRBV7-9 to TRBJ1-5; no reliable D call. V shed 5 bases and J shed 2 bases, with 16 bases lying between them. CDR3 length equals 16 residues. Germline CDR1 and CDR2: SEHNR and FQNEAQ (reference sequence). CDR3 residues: CASSPSGSLGNQPQHF. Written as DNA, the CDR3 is TGTGCCAGCAGCCCCTCGGGCAGTCTTGGCAATCAGCCCCAGCATTTT.

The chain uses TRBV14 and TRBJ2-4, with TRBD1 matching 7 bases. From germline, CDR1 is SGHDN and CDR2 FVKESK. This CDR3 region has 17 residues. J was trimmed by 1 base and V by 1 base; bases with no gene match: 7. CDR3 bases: TGTGCCAGCAGCCAAGTAAGGGGGCTGGAGGCCAAAAACATTCAGTACTTC. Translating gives CASSQVRGLEAKNIQYF.

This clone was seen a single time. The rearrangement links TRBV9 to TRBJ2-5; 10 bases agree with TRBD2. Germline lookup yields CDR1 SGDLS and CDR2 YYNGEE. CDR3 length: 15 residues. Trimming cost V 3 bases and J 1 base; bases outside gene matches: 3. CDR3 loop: CASSGRTSGQETQYF. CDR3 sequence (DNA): TGTGCCAGCAGCGGCCGGACTAGCGGCCAAGAGACCCAGTACTTC.

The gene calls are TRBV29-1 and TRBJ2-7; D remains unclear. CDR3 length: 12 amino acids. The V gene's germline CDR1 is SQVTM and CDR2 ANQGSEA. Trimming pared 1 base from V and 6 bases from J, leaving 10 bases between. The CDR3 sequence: CSVEAPGPEQYF. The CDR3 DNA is TGCAGCGTTGAAGCGCCTGGTCCCGAGCAGTACTTC.

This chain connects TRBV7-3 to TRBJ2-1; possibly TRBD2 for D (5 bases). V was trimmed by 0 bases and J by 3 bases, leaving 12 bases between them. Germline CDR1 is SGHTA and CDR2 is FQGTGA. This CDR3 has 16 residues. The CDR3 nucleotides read TGTGCCAGCAGCTTAACGGGTCGGCGGGTCTACAATGAGCAGTTCTTC. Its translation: CASSLTGRRVYNEQFF.

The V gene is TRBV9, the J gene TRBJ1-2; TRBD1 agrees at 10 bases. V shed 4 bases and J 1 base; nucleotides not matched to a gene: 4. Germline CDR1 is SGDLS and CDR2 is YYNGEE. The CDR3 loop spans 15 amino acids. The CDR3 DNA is TGTGCCAGCAGCTTAGGACAGGGGGGTAACTATGGCTACACCTTC. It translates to CASSLGQGGNYGYTF.

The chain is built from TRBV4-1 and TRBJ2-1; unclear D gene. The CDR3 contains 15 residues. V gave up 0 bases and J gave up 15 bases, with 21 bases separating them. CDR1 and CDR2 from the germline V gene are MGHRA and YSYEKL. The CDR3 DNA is TGCGCCAGCAGCCAAGATTTCGGTGTGGGGAAGGCTCCGTTCTTC. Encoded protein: CASSQDFGVGKAPFF.

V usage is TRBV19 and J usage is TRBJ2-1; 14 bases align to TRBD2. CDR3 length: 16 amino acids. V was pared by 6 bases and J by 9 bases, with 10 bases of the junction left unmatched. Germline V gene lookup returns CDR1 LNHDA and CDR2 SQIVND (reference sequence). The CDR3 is CASSWTSGRRVGEQFF. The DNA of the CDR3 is TGTGCCAGTAGCTGGACTAGCGGGAGGAGAGTCGGTGAGCAGTTCTTC.

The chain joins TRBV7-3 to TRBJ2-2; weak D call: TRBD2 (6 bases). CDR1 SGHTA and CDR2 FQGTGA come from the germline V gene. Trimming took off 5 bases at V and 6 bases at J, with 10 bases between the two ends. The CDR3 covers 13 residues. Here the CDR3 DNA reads TGTGCCAGCAGCCGGGGGAGCTCCGGGGAGCTGTTTTTT. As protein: CASSRGSSGELFF.

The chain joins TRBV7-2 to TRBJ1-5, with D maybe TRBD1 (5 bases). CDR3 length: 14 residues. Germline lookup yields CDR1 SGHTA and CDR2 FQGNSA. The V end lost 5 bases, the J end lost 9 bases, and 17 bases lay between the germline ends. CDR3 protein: CASSTLRPGGPQHF. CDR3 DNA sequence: TGTGCCAGCAGCACCCTCCGACCCGGGGGGCCCCAGCATTTT.

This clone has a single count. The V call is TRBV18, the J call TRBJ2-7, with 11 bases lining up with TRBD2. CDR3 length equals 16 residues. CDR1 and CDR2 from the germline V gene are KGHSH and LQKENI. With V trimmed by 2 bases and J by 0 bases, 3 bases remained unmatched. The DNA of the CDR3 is TGTGCCAGCTCACCAAGGACTAGCGGGCACTCCTACGAGCAGTACTTC. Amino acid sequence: CASSPRTSGHSYEQYF.

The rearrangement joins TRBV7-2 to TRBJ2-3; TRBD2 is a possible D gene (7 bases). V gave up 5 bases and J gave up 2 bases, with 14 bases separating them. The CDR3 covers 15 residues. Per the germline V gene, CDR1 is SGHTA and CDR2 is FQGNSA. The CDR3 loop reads CASSAEGGHTDTQYF. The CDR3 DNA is TGTGCCAGCAGCGCCGAGGGGGGGCACACAGATACGCAGTATTTT.

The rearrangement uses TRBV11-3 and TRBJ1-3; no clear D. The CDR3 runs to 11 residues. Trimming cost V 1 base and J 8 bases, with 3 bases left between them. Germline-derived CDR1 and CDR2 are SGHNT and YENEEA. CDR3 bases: TGTGCCAGCAGCTTAGGGGACACCATATATTTT. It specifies CASSLGDTIYF. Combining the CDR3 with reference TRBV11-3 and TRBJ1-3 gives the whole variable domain EAGVVQSPRYKIIEKKQPVAFWCNPISGHNTLYWYLQNLGQGPELLIRYENEEAVDDSQLPKDRFSAERLKGVDSTLKIQPAELGDSAVYLCASSLGDTIYFGEGSWLTVV.

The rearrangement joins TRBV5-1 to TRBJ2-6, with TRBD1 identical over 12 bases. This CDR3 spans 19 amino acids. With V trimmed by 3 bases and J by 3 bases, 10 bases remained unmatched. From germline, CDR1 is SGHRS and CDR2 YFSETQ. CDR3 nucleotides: TGCGCCAGCAGCTACCCTAAAGGGACAGGGGGCTATGGGGCCAACGTCCTGACTTTC. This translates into CASSYPKGTGGYGANVLTF.

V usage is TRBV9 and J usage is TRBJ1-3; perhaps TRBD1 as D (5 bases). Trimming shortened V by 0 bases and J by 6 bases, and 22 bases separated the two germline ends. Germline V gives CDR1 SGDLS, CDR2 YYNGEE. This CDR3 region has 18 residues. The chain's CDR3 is CASSVESEGTYRENTIYF. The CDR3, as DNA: TGTGCCAGCAGCGTAGAATCCGAGGGGACCTACCGTGAAAACACCATATATTTT.

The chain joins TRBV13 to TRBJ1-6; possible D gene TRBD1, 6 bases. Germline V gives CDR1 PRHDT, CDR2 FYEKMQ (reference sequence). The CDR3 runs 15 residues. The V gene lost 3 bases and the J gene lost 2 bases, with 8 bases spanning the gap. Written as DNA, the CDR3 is TGTGCCAGCAGCTTCAGGGGAACCTATAATTCACCCCTCCACTTT. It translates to CASSFRGTYNSPLHF.

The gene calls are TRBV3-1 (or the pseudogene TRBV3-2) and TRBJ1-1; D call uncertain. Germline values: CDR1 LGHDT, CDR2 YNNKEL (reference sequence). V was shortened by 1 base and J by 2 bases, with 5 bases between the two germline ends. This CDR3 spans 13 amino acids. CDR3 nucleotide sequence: TGTGCCAGCAGCCAAGGACCCAACACTGAAGCTTTCTTT. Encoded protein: CASSQGPNTEAFF.

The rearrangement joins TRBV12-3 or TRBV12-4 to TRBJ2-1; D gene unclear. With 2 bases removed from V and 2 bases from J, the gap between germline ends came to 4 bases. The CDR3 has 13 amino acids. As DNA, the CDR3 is TGTGCCAGCAGTTTAATGACCTACAATGAGCAGTTCTTC. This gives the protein CASSLMTYNEQFF.

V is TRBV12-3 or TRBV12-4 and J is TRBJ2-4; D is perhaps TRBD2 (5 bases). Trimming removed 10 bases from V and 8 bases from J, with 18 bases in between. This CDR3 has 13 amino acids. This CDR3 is CATLSLTGDIQYF. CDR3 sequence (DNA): TGTGCCACTCTTAGCCTAACCGGGGACATTCAGTACTTC.

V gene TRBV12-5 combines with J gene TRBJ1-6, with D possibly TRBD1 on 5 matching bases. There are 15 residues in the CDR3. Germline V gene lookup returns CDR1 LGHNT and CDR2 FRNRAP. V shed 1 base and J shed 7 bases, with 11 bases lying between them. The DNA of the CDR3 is TGTGCTAGTGGTTTGGACCTTTGGGGGAATTCACCCCTCCACTTT. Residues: CASGLDLWGNSPLHF.

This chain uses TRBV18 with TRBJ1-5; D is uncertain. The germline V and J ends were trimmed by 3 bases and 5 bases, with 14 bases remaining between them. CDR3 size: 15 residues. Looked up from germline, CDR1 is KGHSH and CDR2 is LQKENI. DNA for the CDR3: TGTGCCAGCTCACCGATCCGGGTAATGGATCAGCCCCAGCATTTT. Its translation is CASSPIRVMDQPQHF.

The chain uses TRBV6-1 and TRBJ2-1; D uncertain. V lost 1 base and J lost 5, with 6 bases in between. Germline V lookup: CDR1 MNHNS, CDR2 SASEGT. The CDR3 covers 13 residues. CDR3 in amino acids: CASSEGYDNEQFF. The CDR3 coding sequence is TGTGCCAGCAGTGAAGGTTACGACAATGAGCAGTTCTTC.

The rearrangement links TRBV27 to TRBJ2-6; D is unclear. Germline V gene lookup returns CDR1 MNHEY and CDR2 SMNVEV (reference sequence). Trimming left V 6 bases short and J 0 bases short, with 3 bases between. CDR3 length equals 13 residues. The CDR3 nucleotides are TGTGCCAGCAGAAGCTCTGGGGCCAACGTCCTGACTTTC. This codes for CASRSSGANVLTF.